The following is a T cell receptor beta chain sequence with its context. This sample is part of a study of blood T cell repertoires in COVID-19. Study-wide context: COVID-19 samples from acute and convalescent phases originated in the United States, Italy and Spain. Nucleic acid was either cDNA or gDNA, and it came from T cells, B-cell-depleted T cells, or PBMCs.

As originally analysed: How many nucleated cells were present was estimated from reference gene primer amplification. Clones were read by immunoSEQ multiplex PCR, and TCRdb kept only the in-frame ones, dropping some. D and trimming were read from the DNA, whereas the V and J calls and clone size are those reported in that table. Found here are under 400,000 clones, approximately 88% of them singletons; the top ten hold around 1.6%. This sequence was found in a woman aged 30 to 39 with COVID-19, enrolled during active disease. The sample consisted of peripheral blood.

This CDR3 reads CASSSPLAGVNNEQFF. The CDR3 DNA sequence: TGTGCCAGCAGCTCCCCCCTAGCGGGGGTCAACAATGAGCAGTTCTTC. V gene TRBV13 combines with J gene TRBJ2-1, with 10 bases lining up with TRBD2. Germline V gene sequence: CDR1 PRHDT, CDR2 FYEKMQ (reference sequence). The CDR3 contains 16 residues. V was clipped by 4 bases and J by 5 bases; unmatched bases: 8.